The 5 T cell receptor beta chains presented below share a single source sample, sequenced in a study of CD8 T cell repertoires and HIV-1 epitope variants. For these receptors, no antigen is known. Sequencing used immunoSEQ multiplex PCR; TCRdb keeps in-frame clones, though not all of them. The table includes about 5,300 clones, approximately 61% detected once. The sequenced material came from cultured CD8+ T cells derived from PBMCs. The receptors come from a male donor with HIV.

V gene TRBV30 combines with J gene TRBJ2-2; D tentatively reads TRBD1 or TRBD2 (5 bases each). The CDR3 has 13 amino acids. Trimming left V 0 bases short and J 6 bases short, with 8 bases between. Germline V gene lookup returns CDR1 GTSNPN and CDR2 SVGIG (reference sequence). In nucleotides, the CDR3 is TGTGCCTGGAGTGTACTAGGGGCCGGGGAGCTGTTTTTT. Translating it yields CAWSVLGAGELFF.

The chain joins TRBV4-3 to TRBJ1-1, with D tentatively TRBD1 (5 bases). Trimming left V 0 bases short and J 1 base short, with 18 bases between. The length of the CDR3 is 18 residues. Per the germline V gene, CDR1 is LGHNA and CDR2 is YSLEER. The CDR3 loop reads CASSQDPSDSLSNTEAFF. The CDR3 DNA is TGCGCCAGCAGCCAAGATCCTAGTGACAGCCTATCGAACACTGAAGCTTTCTTT.

The chain uses TRBV4-1 and TRBJ2-2; possible D gene TRBD1, 5 bases. The germline CDR1 and CDR2 sequences are MGHRA and YSYEKL. V shed 0 bases and J shed 6 bases, with 23 bases lying between them. This CDR3 has 19 amino acids. CDR3 DNA: TGCGCCAGCAGCCAAGATATGCCCCCGCCAGGGTTATATGCCGGGGAGCTGTTTTTT. Protein sequence: CASSQDMPPPGLYAGELFF.

This clone was seen a few times. The chain recombines TRBV5-8 with TRBJ2-2; D unclear. From germline, CDR1 is SGHTS and CDR2 YDEGEE. The CDR3 length is 13 residues. Trimming removed 6 bases at V and 2 bases at J, with 8 bases between. The CDR3 DNA is TGTGCCAGCAATTTGCTAAACACCGGGGAGCTGTTTTTT. It encodes CASNLLNTGELFF.

This clone was found a few times. The chain couples TRBV4-1 to TRBJ1-5, with D unclear. This CDR3 spans 13 amino acids. CDR1 MGHRA and CDR2 YSYEKL come from the germline V gene. Trimming stripped 4 bases from V and 1 base from J, with 5 bases between. CDR3 amino acids: CASSLGSNQPQHF. The CDR3, as DNA: TGCGCCAGCAGCCTAGGGAGCAATCAGCCCCAGCATTTT.